The 12 T cell receptor beta chains below were found in one sample sequenced in a study of CD8 T cells in Susac syndrome. RNA in amounts of roughly 0.45 to 1 ug was reverse transcribed with random hexamers. TCRdb fed the immunoSEQ multiplex PCR reads into MiXCR, producing one record per CDR3 protein. The sample consists of tens of thousands of distinct CDR3 sequences, more than 85% of them appearing once. The sequencing sample was made of CD8+ T cells from PBMCs. These receptors all stem from a human donor with multiple sclerosis.

The chain combines TRBV4-1 with TRBJ2-6; D is uncertain. Germline V CDR1 and CDR2: MGHRA, YSYEKL. The CDR3 is 17 amino acids. V lost 0 bases and J 2 bases, leaving 11 bases between the germline ends. The CDR3: CASSQDLVGAGANVLTF. DNA for the CDR3: TGCGCCAGCAGCCAAGATTTGGTTGGGGCTGGGGCCAACGTCCTGACTTTC.

CDR3 amino acids: CASSYPGSGSSTDTQYF. The CDR3 nucleotides are TGTGCCAGCAGTTATCCAGGGAGCGGGAGCTCGACAGATACGCAGTATTTT. The chain has TRBV6-5 and TRBJ2-3; TRBD2 matches at 8 bases. Trimming took 3 bases from V and 3 from J; bases not matched to a gene: 11. CDR1 is MNHEY, CDR2 SVGAGI, per germline. The CDR3 spans 17 residues.

The rearrangement uses TRBV12-3 or TRBV12-4 and TRBJ2-7; perhaps TRBD2 as D (5 bases). Trimming stripped 4 bases from V and 0 bases from J, with 10 bases between. The CDR3 is 14 amino acids. The CDR3 region is CASSSSEASYEQYF. The CDR3 DNA reads as TGTGCCAGCAGTTCGTCGGAGGCCTCCTACGAGCAGTACTTC.

CDR3: CASSSAFSYEQYF. Written as DNA, the CDR3 is TGTGCCAGCAGCTCAGCCTTTTCCTACGAGCAGTACTTC. The rearrangement uses TRBV27 and TRBJ2-7; D remains unclear. The CDR3 is made up of 13 amino acids. V was shortened by 6 bases and J by 1 base, with 10 bases between the two germline ends. Per the germline V gene, CDR1 is MNHEY and CDR2 is SMNVEV (reference sequence).

The chain recombines TRBV6-5 with TRBJ2-1, with 8 bases aligning to TRBD2. Losses at the gene ends were 7 bases for V and 7 bases for J; bases not matched to a gene: 6. The CDR3 extends over 13 amino acids. CDR1 and CDR2 (germline): MNHEY, SVGAGI. The CDR3 protein is CASKSGGGNEQFF. The CDR3 bases are TGTGCCAGCAAAAGCGGGGGAGGGAATGAGCAGTTCTTC.

The table lists this clonotype with a count of one. Here the CDR3 reads CASSQAYVGDFTYEQYF. In DNA form, the CDR3 reads TGTGCCAGCAGCCAAGCATACGTAGGGGACTTCACCTACGAGCAGTACTTC. The chain links TRBV7-9 to TRBJ2-7; the D gene is possibly TRBD2 (6 bases). Germline loops: CDR1 SEHNR, CDR2 FQNEAQ (reference sequence). V shed 5 bases and J shed 2 bases, with 22 bases lying between them. The CDR3 is 17 amino acids.

This chain joins TRBV29-1 and TRBJ2-1; 8 bases agree with TRBD1. V was clipped by 5 bases and J by 6 bases; unmatched bases: 6. The V gene's germline CDR1 is SQVTM and CDR2 ANQGSEA. The CDR3 spans 13 residues. In nucleotides, the CDR3 is TGCAGCGTTCGACAGGGGTATAGCAATGAGCAGTTCTTC. Its protein is CSVRQGYSNEQFF.

This rearrangement joins TRBV19 to TRBJ1-1; 7 bases match TRBD1. CDR3 length: 14 amino acids. V shed 3 bases and J 3 bases; nucleotides not matched to a gene: 4. Germline CDR1 and CDR2: LNHDA and SQIVND (reference sequence). CDR3 nucleotides: TGTGCCAGTAGTATTAGACAGGGTGACACTGAAGCTTTCTTT. Its protein is CASSIRQGDTEAFF. The full variable domain, rest sourced from reference TRBV19 and TRBJ1-1, is DGGITQSPKYLFRKEGQNVTLSCEQNLNHDAMYWYRQDPGQGLRLIYYSQIVNDFQKGDIAEGYSVSREKKESFPLTVTSAQKNPTAFYLCASSIRQGDTEAFFGQGTRLTVV.

The chain combines TRBV27 with TRBJ2-3, with TRBD2 as a possible D gene (5 bases). This CDR3 is built from 12 residues. CDR1 MNHEY and CDR2 SMNVEV come from the germline V gene (reference sequence). Trimming removed 3 bases from V and 5 bases from J, with 6 bases in between. CDR3 in DNA: TGTGCCAGCAGTTTCAGCGGAGATACGCAGTATTTT. Encoded protein: CASSFSGDTQYF.

The rearrangement uses TRBV12-3 or TRBV12-4 and TRBJ2-7; 7 nucleotides agree with TRBD2. V lost 6 bases, J lost 2 bases, and 7 bases stayed unmatched. This CDR3 comprises 14 residues. The CDR3 spells CASSQTGLAYEQYF. For the CDR3, the DNA is TGTGCCAGCAGCCAAACTGGACTAGCCTACGAGCAGTACTTC.

The chain is built from TRBV2 and TRBJ2-1; TRBD1 or TRBD2 may be the D gene (5 bases each). Deletions cut 7 bases from V and 8 bases from J, with 18 bases between. Germline V lookup: CDR1 SNHLY, CDR2 FYNNEI. The CDR3 has 14 residues. CDR3 bases: TGTGCCAGCAAACCGGGACGGCTCTTGGATGAGCAGTTCTTC. This codes for CASKPGRLLDEQFF.

V is TRBV11-1 and J is TRBJ2-3; 7 nucleotides match TRBD1. The CDR3 spans 14 residues. Germline assignment: CDR1 SGHAT and CDR2 FQDESV (reference sequence). V trimming: 6 bases; J trimming: 2 bases; junction bases outside the gene matches: 5. CDR3 DNA sequence: TGTGCCAGCAGAGACAGGGTGATCACAGATACGCAGTATTTT. Its protein is CASRDRVITDTQYF.